A selection of T cell receptor beta chains follows, all from one sample in a study of T cell repertoires in cytomegalovirus infection. TCRdb reprocessed the reads via MiXCR and lists one record per CDR3 protein. Seen here are approximately 500,000 distinct CDR3 sequences, approximately 15% observed once, and the top ten hold more than 20%. The sequenced sample consisted of CD8+ T cells from PBMCs. Source of these receptors: a human donor in good health (CMV status not recorded). Some clones in this sample may be carry-over from other donors' samples. CDR3s include the opening cysteine and the closing phenylalanine or tryptophan. A D gene is named only where the DNA matches it firmly. Size is stated for part of the rows, as once, few or many counts, or as a class when the clone is expanded.

clone_size	v_call	d_call	j_call	cdr3_aa	cdr3_nt
many	TRBV10-3	.	TRBJ1-1	CAINWGGDTEAFF	TGTGCCATCAATTGGGGGGGCGACACTGAAGCTTTCTTT
.	TRBV3-1	TRBD2	TRBJ2-1	CASSQVMFGGGPYNEQFF	TGTGCCAGCAGCCAAGTGATGTTCGGCGGGGGTCCCTACAATGAGCAGTTCTTC
.	TRBV7-6	.	TRBJ1-6	CASSPVSSYNSPLHF	TGTGCCAGCAGCCCAGTCTCCTCCTATAATTCACCCCTCCACTTT
many	TRBV7-3	.	TRBJ2-3	CASSLTPGQRLTLSTDTQYF	TGTGCCAGCAGCTTAACGCCAGGACAGAGATTAACCCTTAGCACAGATACGCAGTATTTT
few	TRBV6-5	.	TRBJ2-2	CASSYSNRPTTGELFF	TGTGCCAGCAGTTACTCGAACAGACCCACCACCGGGGAGCTGTTTTTT
few	TRBV6-1	TRBD2	TRBJ2-1	CASRLLAGVDNEQFF	TGTGCCAGCAGACTCCTAGCGGGAGTCGACAATGAGCAGTTCTTC
.	TRBV15	.	TRBJ2-5	CATSSSVISLQETQYF	TGTGCCACCAGCAGTAGTGTAATCTCTCTCCAAGAGACCCAGTACTTC
many	TRBV13	.	TRBJ1-1	CASSQESRSTEAFF	TGTGCCAGCAGCCAAGAGAGTCGGTCCACTGAAGCTTTCTTT
many	TRBV7-9	TRBD1	TRBJ2-2	CASSSRDREVGGELFF	TGTGCCAGCAGCTCCCGGGACAGGGAAGTTGGCGGGGAGCTGTTTTTT
.	TRBV20-1	.	TRBJ2-3	CSAWTVYASTDTQYF	TGCAGTGCTTGGACAGTATATGCTAGCACAGATACGCAGTATTTT
few	TRBV7-9	.	TRBJ2-1	CASSRTGNRDNEQFF	TGTGCCAGCAGTCGTACGGGGAACCGAGACAATGAGCAGTTCTTC
many	TRBV27	.	TRBJ2-7	CASRRNTYEQYF	TGTGCCAGCAGGAGGAATACCTACGAGCAGTACTTC
.	TRBV7-9	.	TRBJ1-2	CASSLALTVRLDGYTF	TGTGCCAGCAGCTTAGCTCTAACAGTAAGACTGGATGGCTACACCTTC
.	TRBV28	.	TRBJ1-6	CASSTGTGYSPLHF	TGTGCCAGCAGTACCGGGACGGGATATTCACCCCTCCACTTT
many	TRBV2	.	TRBJ2-5	CASSESLASEETQYF	TGTGCCAGCAGTGAATCGCTGGCCTCGGAAGAGACCCAGTACTTC
few	TRBV10-3	.	TRBJ2-5	CAISEAVGRETQYF	TGTGCCATCAGTGAGGCCGTTGGGCGGGAGACCCAGTACTTC